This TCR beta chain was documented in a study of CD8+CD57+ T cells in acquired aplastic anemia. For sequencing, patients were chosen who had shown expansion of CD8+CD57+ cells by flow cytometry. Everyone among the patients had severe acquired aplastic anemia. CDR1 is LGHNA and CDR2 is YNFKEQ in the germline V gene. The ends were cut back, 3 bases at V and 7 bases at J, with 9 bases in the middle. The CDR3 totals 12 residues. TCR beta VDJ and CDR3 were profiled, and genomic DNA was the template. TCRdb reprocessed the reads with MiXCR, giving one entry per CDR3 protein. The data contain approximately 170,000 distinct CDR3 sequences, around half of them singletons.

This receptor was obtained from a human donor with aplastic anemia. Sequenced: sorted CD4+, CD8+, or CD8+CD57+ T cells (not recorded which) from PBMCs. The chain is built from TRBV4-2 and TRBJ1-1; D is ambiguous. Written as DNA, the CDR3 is TGTGCCAGCAGCCACCTAACGGGTGAAGCTTTCTTT. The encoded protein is CASSHLTGEAFF.